Below are 3 T cell receptor beta chains sequenced from a single sample in a study of blood T cells in healthy people across ages (dated by TCRdb to the mid-2010s). The library was made by 5' RACE. The sequencing machine was an Illumina HiSeq 2500. The second PCR ran for about 6 to 11 cycles and used a J-beta primer mix along with a sample-barcoded 5' primer. TCRdb handled the public reads itself, with Q25 trimming in fastp and clone calling in MiXCR, and kept productive beta chains. Every distinct CDR3 protein forms one entry, paired with its most common genes and DNA. The sample table shows about 1.7 million distinct CDR3 sequences, and approximately 30% are seen once. Clones ranked in the top ten supply more than 6% of the sample. The sample taken for sequencing was blood. These receptors came from a woman aged 25-40 years in good health.

The table lists this clonotype with a few counts. This chain links TRBV5-1 with TRBJ1-1; maybe TRBD1 (6 bases). Germline lookup yields CDR1 SGHRS and CDR2 YFSETQ. The CDR3 totals 12 residues. Trimming took off 4 bases at V and 8 bases at J, with 12 bases between the two ends. Written as DNA, the CDR3 is TGCGCCAGCAGCCTGGACAGCTTCGAAGCTTTCTTT. Its protein is CASSLDSFEAFF.

The V and J genes are TRBV6-5 and TRBJ2-3; no clear D gene. V was pared by 4 bases and J by 3 bases, with 17 bases between. Germline V gene sequence: CDR1 MNHEY, CDR2 SVGAGI. This CDR3 is built from 16 residues. In DNA, the CDR3 is TGTGCCAGCAGTTGGTTCGGGCCCGGGCGTACAGATACGCAGTATTTT. Amino acids: CASSWFGPGRTDTQYF.

There are a few counts of this clonotype. The V call is TRBV20-1, the J call TRBJ1-3, with D maybe TRBD1 (5 bases). Trimming stripped 3 bases from V and 0 bases from J, with 15 bases between. Germline V gene sequence: CDR1 DFQATT, CDR2 SNEGSKA (reference sequence). CDR3 size: 16 residues. The CDR3 DNA follows: TGCAGTGCTAGTTCCCAGGGTCTCGGCTCTGGAAACACCATATATTTT. Its protein product is CSASSQGLGSGNTIYF.